This T cell receptor beta chain comes out of a study of T cells expressing NK-cell markers (dated by TCRdb to 2020 to 2022). With respect to the entire study: About 8 donors provided sorted CD3+CD56+NKG2C+, CD3+CD56+NKG2C- and CD3+CD56-NKG2C+ T-cell subsets, whose TCR beta-chain repertoires were profiled. Among the eight sequenced donors, only one was HCMV-seronegative, while the other seven were HCMV-seropositive. Randomly selected healthy volunteers, three men and five women, were used as the eight sequenced donors. The libraries were sequenced on Illumina HiSeq 2000/2500, MiSeq or NextSeq, producing 2 x 150 bp reads. The study at large found these results: Whether the expanded NKG2C-expressing T cell clones were specific for HCMV antigens was left unclear. Those dominant clonotypes were again the most abundant among CD3+CD56-NKG2C+ cells in a few donors, at about 25-60.1%. In 5 to 7 donors, the dominant CD3+CD56+NKG2C+ clonotypes were found to rank among the top 10 CD8+ clonotypes and to make up 1.0-7.0% of CD8+ T cells.

To determine HCMV serostatus, a commercial ELISA kit was used to detect HCMV-specific IgG in serum. Ficoll density gradient centrifugation was used to isolate peripheral blood mononuclear cells from blood. As to this clonotype: It has no known antigen specificity.

Sequenced on an Illumina HiSeq 2000. 5'RACE template switching, by which a universal primer site and unique molecular identifiers were added, was used to make TCR beta cDNA libraries. Priming for cDNA synthesis came from the TCR beta constant segment, and two successive PCR amplification steps followed. For the original study's pipeline: MIGEC was used to demultiplex reads and group the reads by UMI, and MiTCR was used to assemble and quantify clonotypes. To exclude erroneous sequences, only TCR cDNA sequences supported by at least two reads were retained. Downstream repertoire analysis used the tcR package, and clonotypes were matched across fractions by CDR3 nucleotide sequence plus V segment. VDJmatch was used to annotate antigen specificity against VDJdb, with one amino acid substitution in CDR3 permitted. The reads went through TCRdb reprocessing, and each CDR3 protein sequence gets one entry with no DNA. The V and J calls shown here were made by TCRdb, not taken from the authors' results. The data table for this sample lists around 470,000 distinct CDR3 sequences. Approximately 1.5% of the sample is in the top ten clones.

Its CDR3 holds 12 amino acids, cysteine through phenylalanine. No DNA is given. The sequenced sample consisted of blood T cells: a sorted CD56 or NKG2C T cell subset, CD4+ or CD8+ T cells, or bulk PBMC T cells (not recorded which). The receptor was isolated from a woman in her fifties or sixties in good health. Donor details come from another sample of the same person, matched by shared clones. The chain is encoded by TRBV12-3 or TRBV12-4 joined to TRBJ1-2; lacking DNA, the TRBD1 call made by TCRdb goes unchecked. The CDR3 protein sequence reads: CASSRGGYGYTF.